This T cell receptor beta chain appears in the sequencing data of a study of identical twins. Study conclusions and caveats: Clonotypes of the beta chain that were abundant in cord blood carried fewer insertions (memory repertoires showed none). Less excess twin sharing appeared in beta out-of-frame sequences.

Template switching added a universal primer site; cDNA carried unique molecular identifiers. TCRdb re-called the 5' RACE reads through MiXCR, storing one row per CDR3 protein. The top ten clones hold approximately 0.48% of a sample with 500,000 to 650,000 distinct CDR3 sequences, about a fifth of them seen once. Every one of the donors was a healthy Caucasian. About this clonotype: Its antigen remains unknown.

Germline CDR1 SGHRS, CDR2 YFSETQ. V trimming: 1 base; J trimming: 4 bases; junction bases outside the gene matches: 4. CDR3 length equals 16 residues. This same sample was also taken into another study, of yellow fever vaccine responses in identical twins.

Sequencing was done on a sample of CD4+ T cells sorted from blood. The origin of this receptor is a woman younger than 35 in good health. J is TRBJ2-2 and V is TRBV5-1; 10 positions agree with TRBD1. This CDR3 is CASSLLGQGTTGELFF. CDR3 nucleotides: TGCGCCAGCAGCTTGCTGGGACAGGGGACCACCGGGGAGCTGTTTTTT.